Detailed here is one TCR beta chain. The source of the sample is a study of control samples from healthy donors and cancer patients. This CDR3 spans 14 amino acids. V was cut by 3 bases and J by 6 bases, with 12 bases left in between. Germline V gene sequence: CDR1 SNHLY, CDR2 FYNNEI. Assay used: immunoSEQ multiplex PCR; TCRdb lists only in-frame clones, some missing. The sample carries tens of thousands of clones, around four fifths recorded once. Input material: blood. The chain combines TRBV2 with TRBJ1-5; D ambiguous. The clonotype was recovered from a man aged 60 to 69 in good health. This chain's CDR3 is CASSDRLGSQPQHF. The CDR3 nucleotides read TGTGCCAGCAGTGACAGGTTGGGAAGTCAGCCCCAGCATTTT.